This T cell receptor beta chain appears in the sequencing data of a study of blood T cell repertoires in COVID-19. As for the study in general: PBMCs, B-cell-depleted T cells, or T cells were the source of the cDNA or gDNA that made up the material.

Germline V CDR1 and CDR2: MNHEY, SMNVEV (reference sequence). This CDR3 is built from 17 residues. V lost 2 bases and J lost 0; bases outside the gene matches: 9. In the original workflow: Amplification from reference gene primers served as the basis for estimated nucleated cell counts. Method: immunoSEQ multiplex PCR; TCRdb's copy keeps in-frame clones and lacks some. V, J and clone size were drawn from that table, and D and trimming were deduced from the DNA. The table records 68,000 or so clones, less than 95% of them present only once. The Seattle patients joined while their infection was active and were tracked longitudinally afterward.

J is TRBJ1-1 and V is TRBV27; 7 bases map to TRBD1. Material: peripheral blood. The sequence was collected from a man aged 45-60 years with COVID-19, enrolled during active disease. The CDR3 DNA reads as TGTGCCAGCAGTTTAAACGGGCCAGGGGGATTGAACACTGAAGCTTTCTTT. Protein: CASSLNGPGGLNTEAFF.